This T cell receptor (beta chain) was retrieved from a study of cytomegalovirus exposure and HLA in healthy donors. Study-wide background: The 120 million or so unique TCR beta sequences, from about 180 million T cells, were found by an earlier analysis.

13 Jbeta primers and 60 Vbeta primers were used for the PCR. Only in-frame clones appear in the TCRdb table, and some are missing; sequencing was by immunoSEQ multiplex PCR. The data hold about 140,000 clones, with 65% to 80% observed a single time. About this clone: Its target is unknown.

Study results and limitations: Some highly shared sequence variants likely arose as a pipeline artifact. Being productive about 90% or about 30% of the time was typical of most TCR beta V segments in an earlier analysis.

The ends were cut back, 8 bases at V and 0 bases at J, with 14 bases in the middle. The CDR3 is 15 residues long. CDR1 is SNHLY and CDR2 is FYNNEI in the germline V gene. This chain joins TRBV2 and TRBJ1-5; tentative D call: TRBD1 (5 bases). Specimen: PBMCs. The clonotype was recovered from a woman in her thirties in good health and CMV-seronegative. The CDR3 protein is CASSDRDFSNQPQHF. The CDR3 nucleotides are TGTGCCAGCTCGGACCGGGACTTTAGCAATCAGCCCCAGCATTTT.